This T cell receptor (beta chain) appears in the sequencing data of a study of Graves' ophthalmopathy and Graves' hyperthyroidism. Having ophthalmopathy, the donors showed moderate-to-severe activity, CAS ≥3 and NOSPECS ≥4, with disease lasting under 3 months. PBMCs had their origin in fresh peripheral blood (around 10 ml). The TCR beta CDR3 regions underwent amplification from RNA transcripts. Second-round multiplex PCR came after first-round RT-PCR with HTBI primers. TCRdb passed the multiplex PCR reads through MiXCR, listing each CDR3 protein once. Of over 650,000 distinct CDR3 sequences listed, over 40% are singletons. This clonotype has ten or more counts. Input material: peripheral blood. The sequence came from an adult man with Graves' ophthalmopathy.

The CDR3 region is CASSEGLGSSGNTIYF. The DNA of the CDR3 is TGTGCCAGCAGTGAGGGACTGGGGAGCTCTGGAAACACCATATATTTT. The genes are TRBV2 and TRBJ1-3; D is possibly TRBD1 (5 bases). The CDR3 is made up of 16 amino acids. The V end lost 3 bases, the J end lost 0 bases, and 12 bases lay between the germline ends. Germline assignment: CDR1 SNHLY and CDR2 FYNNEI.